One sample yielded the 32 T cell receptor beta chains listed below, sequenced in a study of T cell responses to AZD1222 COVID-19 vaccine. Using immunoSEQ multiplex PCR, the repertoire was profiled, and TCRdb retains in-frame clones only, with some absent. Of 95,000 or so clones listed, 91% are singletons. The material was peripheral blood, obtained 28 days after the second AZD1222 dose. These receptors were collected from an adult who received the AZD1222 COVID-19 vaccine.

This clone was observed a single time. The chain recombines TRBV7-9 with TRBJ2-1; D unclear. The germline V gene has CDR1 SEHNR and CDR2 FQNEAQ (reference sequence). Trimming left V 5 bases short and J 6 bases short, with 20 bases between. The CDR3 length is 16 residues. The CDR3, as DNA: TGTGCCAGCAGCAGGAGCCAGGACCCCTCCCCCAATGAGCAGTTCTTC. Protein sequence: CASSRSQDPSPNEQFF.

The rearrangement joins TRBV4-2 to TRBJ2-7; the D gene is possibly TRBD1 (6 bases). This CDR3 has 16 residues. The germline CDR1 and CDR2 sequences are LGHNA and YNFKEQ. The germline V and J ends were trimmed by 1 base and 0 bases, with 13 bases remaining between them. Here the CDR3 DNA reads TGTGCCAGCAGCCAAGTTCCGACAGGTTACTCCTACGAGCAGTACTTC. The encoded protein is CASSQVPTGYSYEQYF.

V and J are TRBV7-2 and TRBJ2-2; TRBD1 agrees at 7 bases. CDR3 length: 17 amino acids. The V gene end was trimmed by 1 base and the J gene end by 5 bases; junction bases not matched to a gene: 10. Per the germline V gene, CDR1 is SGHTA and CDR2 is FQGNSA. The CDR3 loop reads CASSLGVSTGITGELFF. CDR3 coding DNA: TGTGCCAGCAGCTTAGGTGTTTCGACAGGGATAACCGGGGAGCTGTTTTTT.

V gene TRBV6-5 combines with J gene TRBJ1-2; D unclear. Germline CDR1 reads MNHEY; CDR2 reads SVGAGI. Trimming took off 6 bases at V and 5 bases at J, with 16 bases between the two ends. This CDR3 spans 14 amino acids. For the CDR3, the DNA is TGTGCCAGCAGCGACCGGAATTCCGCTTATGGCTACACCTTC. It specifies CASSDRNSAYGYTF.

The chain recombines TRBV2 with TRBJ2-7, with no clear D. Looked up from germline, CDR1 is SNHLY and CDR2 is FYNNEI. The CDR3 consists of 14 residues. Deletions cut 3 bases from V and 1 base from J, with 10 bases between. CDR3 coding DNA: TGTGCCAGCAGTGAGGTCCGGGTGTCCTACGAGCAGTACTTC. Translated, it gives CASSEVRVSYEQYF.

The V and J genes are TRBV12-3 or TRBV12-4 and TRBJ1-1, with D unresolved. The CDR3 covers 13 residues. Deletions cut 2 bases from V and 1 base from J, with 5 bases between. CDR3 sequence: CASSLLANTEAFF. In DNA form, the CDR3 reads TGTGCCAGCAGTTTATTGGCGAACACTGAAGCTTTCTTT.

The chain links TRBV5-4 to TRBJ2-5; 13 nucleotides agree with TRBD2. Germline V lookup: CDR1 SGHNT, CDR2 YYREEE (reference sequence). The CDR3 is 16 amino acids. Germline trimming cut 2 bases from V and 1 base from J; bases unmatched to any gene: 2. This CDR3 is CASSFRLAGGQETQYF. CDR3 nucleotide sequence: TGTGCCAGCAGCTTCCGACTAGCGGGAGGCCAAGAGACCCAGTACTTC.

The rearrangement links TRBV6-5 to TRBJ1-2, with TRBD1 matching over 7 bases. Germline V gene sequence: CDR1 MNHEY, CDR2 SVGAGI. V dropped 2 bases and J dropped 3; count of bases not matched to a gene: 6. The CDR3 runs to 15 residues. In DNA form, the CDR3 reads TGTGCCAGCAGTTACGGGCCAGGGGGTTACTATGGCTACACCTTC. This sequence encodes CASSYGPGGYYGYTF.

V and J are TRBV14 and TRBJ1-1; D call uncertain. Trimming cost V 0 bases and J 0 bases, with 20 bases left between them. The CDR3 has 19 residues. Germline V lookup: CDR1 SGHDN, CDR2 FVKESK. CDR3 loop: CASSQDLPPAGYLNTEAFF. DNA of the CDR3: TGTGCCAGCAGCCAAGATTTGCCCCCCGCCGGCTACTTGAACACTGAAGCTTTCTTT.

The genes are TRBV7-6 and TRBJ2-2; perhaps TRBD2 as D (7 bases). The CDR3 spans 15 residues. Deletions cut 5 bases from V and 6 bases from J, with 16 bases between. Per germline, CDR1 SGHVS and CDR2 FNYEAQ. The CDR3 reads CASSPLRGASGELFF. The DNA of the CDR3 is TGTGCCAGCAGCCCCCTCCGGGGGGCGTCCGGGGAGCTGTTTTTT.

The J gene is TRBJ1-4, the V gene TRBV6-6; 10 nucleotides line up with TRBD1. CDR3 size: 16 residues. Per the germline V gene, CDR1 is MNHNY and CDR2 is SVGAGI (reference sequence). V dropped 10 bases and J dropped 0; count of bases not matched to a gene: 8. CDR3 amino acids: CATSPTGGSTNEKLFF. CDR3 in DNA: TGTGCCACGAGCCCGACAGGGGGCTCAACTAATGAAAAACTGTTTTTT.

The chain combines TRBV4-1 with TRBJ1-2; possibly TRBD1 for D (5 bases). Germline V gene sequence: CDR1 MGHRA, CDR2 YSYEKL. There are 14 residues in the CDR3. The germline V and J ends were trimmed by 4 bases and 7 bases, with 16 bases remaining between them. In DNA, the CDR3 is TGCGCCAGCAGCCCCCCCGGGACGGTGACTGGCTACACCTTC. Its translation is CASSPPGTVTGYTF.

This clone was seen a single time. This sequence joins TRBV5-1 and TRBJ1-2, with 9 bases matching TRBD1. The CDR3 sequence is 13 residues long. CDR1 and CDR2 (germline): SGHRS, YFSETQ. V trimming: 3 bases; J trimming: 8 bases; junction bases outside the gene matches: 5. CDR3 bases: TGCGCCAGCAGCTCACCGGGACAGGGAGGCTACACCTTC. Encoded protein: CASSSPGQGGYTF.

This chain uses TRBV28 with TRBJ2-1, with D possibly TRBD2 on 8 matching bases. This CDR3 is 15 amino acids long. Between the trimmed V and J ends, which lost 5 bases and 3 bases, there was a span of 14 bases. The germline CDR1 and CDR2 sequences are MDHEN and SYDVKM. CDR3 sequence: CASSAGRGHYNEQFF. The CDR3 DNA follows: TGTGCCAGCAGTGCCGGGAGGGGGCACTACAATGAGCAGTTCTTC.

The count of this clone is one. V is TRBV19 and J is TRBJ2-3; no clear D. V lost 6 bases to trimming and J lost 6 bases, with 16 bases between them. This CDR3 is built from 14 residues. The V gene's germline CDR1 is LNHDA and CDR2 SQIVND (reference sequence). CDR3 loop: CASSLLPGGDTQYF. The CDR3 coding sequence is TGTGCCAGTAGCCTCCTCCCGGGTGGGGATACGCAGTATTTT.

V gene TRBV10-3 combines with J gene TRBJ2-1; 12 bases agree with TRBD1. The length of the CDR3 is 14 residues. The trim removed 11 bases at V and 9 bases at J, leaving 11 bases unmatched. In germline, CDR1 is ENHRY, CDR2 SYGVKD. DNA for the CDR3: TGTGCCCTACACTCCGGGACAGGGGGCGGTGAGCAGTTCTTC. This encodes CALHSGTGGGEQFF.

The chain uses TRBV10-3 and TRBJ1-1; D may be TRBD1 (5 bases). Germline V lookup: CDR1 ENHRY, CDR2 SYGVKD. CDR3 length equals 15 residues. V shed 4 bases and J shed 1 base, with 13 bases lying between them. Here the CDR3 reads CAISVNGATNTEAFF. The CDR3 coding sequence is TGTGCCATCAGTGTGAACGGGGCGACGAACACTGAAGCTTTCTTT.

The V and J genes are TRBV4-1 and TRBJ2-1; possibly TRBD2 for D (5 bases). This CDR3 has 13 residues. Germline values: CDR1 MGHRA, CDR2 YSYEKL. Between the trimmed V and J ends, which lost 0 bases and 7 bases, there was a span of 7 bases. As DNA, the CDR3 is TGCGCCAGCAGCCAAGAACTAGTGAATGAGCAGTTCTTC. Translating gives CASSQELVNEQFF.

V usage is TRBV6-5 and J usage is TRBJ1-1; a possible D gene is TRBD1 (5 bases). The germline V and J ends were trimmed by 5 bases and 6 bases, with 19 bases remaining between them. Germline CDR1 MNHEY, CDR2 SVGAGI. The CDR3 runs to 15 residues. CDR3 in DNA: TGTGCCAGCAGTAGTAATTCCGGCCGAGGGGCTGAAGCTTTCTTT. This encodes CASSSNSGRGAEAFF.

The genes are TRBV11-2 and TRBJ1-2; 7 bases line up with TRBD1. CDR1 is SGHAT, CDR2 FQNNGV, per germline. V dropped 5 bases and J dropped 5; count of bases not matched to a gene: 8. The CDR3 extends over 14 amino acids. The CDR3 coding sequence is TGTGCCAGCAGCGGACAGGCCACTTCTTATGGCTACACCTTC. Translation gives CASSGQATSYGYTF.

In this sample, this clone turned up a few times. The chain joins TRBV19 to TRBJ1-1; D not resolved. There are 13 residues in the CDR3. With 1 base removed from V and 7 bases from J, the gap between germline ends came to 10 bases. Per the germline V gene, CDR1 is LNHDA and CDR2 is SQIVND (reference sequence). This CDR3 reads CASSIGGPGEAFF. In nucleotides, the CDR3 is TGTGCCAGTAGTATAGGAGGGCCGGGTGAAGCTTTCTTT.

The chain joins TRBV5-1 to TRBJ2-3; TRBD2 aligns across 8 bases. The CDR3 has 15 residues. V was clipped by 0 bases and J by 6 bases; unmatched bases: 6. Germline V lookup: CDR1 SGHRS, CDR2 YFSETQ. The CDR3 DNA reads TGCGCCAGCAGCTTGGGGCTAGCGGGTATGGATACGCAGTATTTT. It encodes CASSLGLAGMDTQYF.

This clone was detected once. V and J are TRBV6-1 and TRBJ2-6; 7 bases map to TRBD2. The CDR3 length is 18 residues. From germline, CDR1 is MNHNS and CDR2 SASEGT. The J segment lost 5 bases and the V segment lost 2 bases, leaving 12 bases of the junction unmatched. As DNA, the CDR3 is TGTGCCAGCAGTGAATGGGGGGGTCAGGCCGCAAGGGCCAACGTCCTGACTTTC. Residues: CASSEWGGQAARANVLTF.

The chain is built from TRBV5-1 and TRBJ2-7; D possibly matches TRBD1 or TRBD2 (6 bases each). Trimming shortened V by 4 bases and J by 4 bases, and 15 bases separated the two germline ends. This CDR3 is built from 14 residues. Germline CDR1 and CDR2: SGHRS and YFSETQ. The CDR3 nucleotides read TGCGCCAGCAGCCCGGGGGACATAGCTTACGAGCAGTACTTC. This translates into CASSPGDIAYEQYF.

This sequence joins TRBV6-6 and TRBJ1-1; the match to TRBD1 covers 10 bases. V gave up 0 bases and J gave up 6 bases; unmatched junction bases: 4. Germline CDR1 MNHNY, CDR2 SVGAGI (reference sequence). The CDR3 is made up of 15 amino acids. The CDR3 region is CASSYSTGGPAEAFF. In DNA, the CDR3 is TGTGCCAGCAGTTACTCGACAGGGGGCCCAGCTGAAGCTTTCTTT.

The chain has TRBV28 and TRBJ2-1; 9 bases are a match to TRBD2. Germline V gene sequence: CDR1 MDHEN, CDR2 SYDVKM. The CDR3 runs to 15 residues. V shed 4 bases and J 6 bases; nucleotides not matched to a gene: 7. The CDR3 bases are TGTGCCAGCAGTTCCCAGCTAGCGGGACCCAATGAGCAGTTCTTC. This translates into CASSSQLAGPNEQFF.

The chain joins TRBV19 to TRBJ2-2; D not certain. This CDR3 comprises 14 residues. Germline CDR1 and CDR2: LNHDA and SQIVND (reference sequence). The V end was cut by 1 base, the J end by 5 bases, with 8 bases between. CDR3 region: CASSIVLRTGELFF. The CDR3 nucleotides read TGTGCCAGTAGTATAGTCCTCAGGACCGGGGAGCTGTTTTTT.

The rearrangement joins TRBV29-1 to TRBJ2-3, with unresolved D. Germline CDR1 reads SQVTM; CDR2 reads ANQGSEA. Trimming shortened V by 6 bases and J by 6 bases, and 10 bases separated the two germline ends. The CDR3 extends over 11 amino acids. Written as DNA, the CDR3 is TGCAGCGTGTTTCTTTCTGATACGCAGTATTTT. Residues: CSVFLSDTQYF.

This clone was counted once. J is TRBJ2-5 and V is TRBV28; a possible D gene is TRBD1 (6 bases). V was cut by 6 bases and J by 7 bases, with 15 bases left in between. This CDR3 is built from 13 residues. Germline V gene lookup returns CDR1 MDHEN and CDR2 SYDVKM. The CDR3 spells CASSLGGGVTQYF. The CDR3 DNA follows: TGTGCCAGCAGCCTTGGGGGCGGAGTGACCCAGTACTTC.

This clone was observed a few times. The rearrangement joins TRBV28 to TRBJ1-5, with 9 nucleotides matching TRBD1. CDR1 and CDR2 (germline): MDHEN, SYDVKM. Trimming removed 5 bases from V and 5 bases from J; junction bases left unmatched: 10. This CDR3 has 16 amino acids. CDR3 in DNA: TGTGCCAGCAGTCCCCGGGGACAGGGAGATTATCAGCCCCAGCATTTT. Its protein is CASSPRGQGDYQPQHF.

The chain joins TRBV6-1 to TRBJ1-5; 7 bases agree with TRBD1. Trimming cost V 4 bases and J 3 bases; bases outside gene matches: 9. This CDR3 has 16 residues. Germline V gives CDR1 MNHNS, CDR2 SASEGT. CDR3 in amino acids: CASSATTGRNNQPQHF. CDR3 coding DNA: TGTGCCAGCAGTGCGACGACAGGGAGAAACAATCAGCCCCAGCATTTT.

Here the CDR3 reads CASSWDWITTNEKLFF. CDR3 nucleotides: TGTGCCAGCAGTTGGGACTGGATCACAACTAATGAAAAACTGTTTTTT. The genes are TRBV28 and TRBJ1-4; maybe TRBD1 (5 bases). The germline V gene encodes CDR1 MDHEN and CDR2 SYDVKM. Trimming took 4 bases from V and 0 from J, leaving 12 bases between them. The CDR3 has 16 amino acids.